This T cell receptor (beta chain) was retrieved from a study of blood T cell repertoires in COVID-19 (dated by TCRdb to between 2020 and 2021). Regarding the research as a whole: Collaborator samples came from the United States, Italy and Spain and covered acute and convalescent phases of COVID-19. The material from the prospective study consisted of cDNA or gDNA derived from T cells, B-cell-depleted T cells, or PBMCs. Subjects who had been exposed to COVID-19, were actively infected with it, or had recovered from it provided the deeply sampled blood TCRbeta repertoires that made up the dataset. The repertoires were made available in a free public database intended to serve as a resource for research on the immune response to SARS-CoV-2. Samples came from the ongoing ImmuneRACE study (first 160 participants) plus 1,254 subjects from 6 global collaborators. The sample metadata nearly always contained a de-identified subject ID, COVID-19 status, age in years and sex. Where HLA class I and class II types were available, the types were taken from metadata supplied by the sample provider, not from assay-based typing. What the research found in general, with its limitations: The quantity of clinical and demographic metadata differed by source and by participant and was supplied without curation.

Participants in the prospective study were enrolled through a virtual design, were aged roughly 18 to 95 years, and lived in approximately 25 United States geographic areas. In the prospective study, cohorts were assigned on the basis of participant-reported clinical history obtained from a screening survey and a study questionnaire. Each participant in the prospective study had whole blood, serum and a nasopharyngeal or oropharyngeal swab collected by mobile phlebotomists. Participants in the prospective study had the option to provide additional blood draws and questionnaires over a roughly two-month period. Prospective study blood samples were shipped either frozen or at room temperature before DNA extraction. In the case of this clone: Its antigen remains undetermined. No base qualities exist here, and no much larger clone lies one base off it.

CDR1 and CDR2, looked up from the germline V gene (reference sequence), are SGHAT and FQDESV. V ends up 5 bases short and J 3 bases short, with an unmatched junction base count of 8. The CDR3 runs 15 residues from the cysteine to the phenylalanine. Here the CDR3 DNA is all that survives: 45 bases in frame from base 1. The immunoSEQ Assay, a bias-controlled multiplex PCR, was used to amplify TCRbeta CDR3 regions from genomic DNA. For the original study's pipeline: The number of nucleated cells in each sample was estimated by amplification of reference gene primers within the assay. To quantify the absolute abundance of each unique TCRbeta CDR3 rearrangement, sequence reads were collapsed and filtered. Productive Simpson clonality was computed per sample as the square root of Simpson's diversity index over productive rearrangements. Held by TCRdb, this immuneACCESS table contains in-frame sequences only and omits some clones. Under half of the omission traces to an unresolved V gene where checked; the cause of the rest is unknown. That table supplies the V and J calls and clone size; D and trimming were determined from the DNA. For this sample the table gives around 50,000 clones, of which about 72% were detected only once. 5.8% of the sample comes from the top ten.

The sequence is built from TRBV11-1 and TRBJ2-3, with 7 junctional bases fitting TRBD2. The TCR comes from a woman in her forties or fifties with acute COVID-19. The sample comprised PBMCs or T cells enriched from blood (not recorded which). The sequence in DNA is TGTGCCAGCAGCCCTGGGGGGGGAAGTACAGATACGCAGTATTTT. This codes for CASSPGGGSTDTQYF.